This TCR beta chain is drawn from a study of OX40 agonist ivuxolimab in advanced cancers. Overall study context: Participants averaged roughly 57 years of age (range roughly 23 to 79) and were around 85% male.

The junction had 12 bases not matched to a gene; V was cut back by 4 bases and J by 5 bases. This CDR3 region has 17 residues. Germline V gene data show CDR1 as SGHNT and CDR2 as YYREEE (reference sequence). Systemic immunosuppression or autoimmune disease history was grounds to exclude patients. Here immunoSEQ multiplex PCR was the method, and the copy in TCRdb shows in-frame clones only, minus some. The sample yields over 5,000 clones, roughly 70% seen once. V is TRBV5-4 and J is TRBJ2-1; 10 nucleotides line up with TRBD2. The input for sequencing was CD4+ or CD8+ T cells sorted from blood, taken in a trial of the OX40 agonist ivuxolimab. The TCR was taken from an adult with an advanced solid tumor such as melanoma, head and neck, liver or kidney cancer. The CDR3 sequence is CASSVLLLAGVDNEQFF. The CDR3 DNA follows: TGTGCCAGCAGCGTCTTACTTCTAGCGGGGGTCGACAATGAGCAGTTCTTC.